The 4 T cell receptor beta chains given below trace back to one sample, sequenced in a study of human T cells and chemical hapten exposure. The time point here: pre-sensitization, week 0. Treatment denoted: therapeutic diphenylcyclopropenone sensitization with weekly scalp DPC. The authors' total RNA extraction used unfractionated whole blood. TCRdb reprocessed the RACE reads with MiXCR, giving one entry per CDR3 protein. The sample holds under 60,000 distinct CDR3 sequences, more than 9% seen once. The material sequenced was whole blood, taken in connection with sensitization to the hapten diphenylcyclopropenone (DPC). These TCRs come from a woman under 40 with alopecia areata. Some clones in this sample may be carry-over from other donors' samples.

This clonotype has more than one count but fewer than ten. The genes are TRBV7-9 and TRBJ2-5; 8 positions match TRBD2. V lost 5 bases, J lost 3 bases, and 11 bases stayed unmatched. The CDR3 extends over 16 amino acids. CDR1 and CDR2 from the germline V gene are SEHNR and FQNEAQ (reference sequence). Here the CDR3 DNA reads TGTGCCAGCAGCACAAGCCCTACTAGCGGAAAAGAGACCCAGTACTTC. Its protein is CASSTSPTSGKETQYF.

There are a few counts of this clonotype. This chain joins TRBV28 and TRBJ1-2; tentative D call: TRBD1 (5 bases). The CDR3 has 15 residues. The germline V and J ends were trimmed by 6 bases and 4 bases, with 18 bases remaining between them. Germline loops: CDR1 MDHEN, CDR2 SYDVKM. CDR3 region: CASRPGLSGGYGYTF. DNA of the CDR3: TGTGCCAGCAGACCCGGACTGTCTGGGGGCTATGGCTACACCTTC.

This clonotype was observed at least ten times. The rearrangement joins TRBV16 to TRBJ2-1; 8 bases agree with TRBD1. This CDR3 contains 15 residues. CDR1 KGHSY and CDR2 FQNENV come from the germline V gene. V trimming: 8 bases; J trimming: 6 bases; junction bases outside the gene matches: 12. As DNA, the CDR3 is TGTGCCAGCGGGTCAGGGGGCGCAAGACCCAATGAGCAGTTCTTC. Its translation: CASGSGGARPNEQFF.

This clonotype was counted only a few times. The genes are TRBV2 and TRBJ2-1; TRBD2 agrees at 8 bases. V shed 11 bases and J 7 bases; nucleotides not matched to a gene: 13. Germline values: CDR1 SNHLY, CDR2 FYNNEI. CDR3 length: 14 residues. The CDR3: CAVRAGEARNEQFF. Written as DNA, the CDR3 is TGTGCCGTCCGAGCGGGAGAGGCGAGGAATGAGCAGTTCTTC.